Here is one TCR beta chain with its context. Its target is not known. TCRdb's copy holds only in-frame clones and misses some; the assay was immunoSEQ multiplex PCR. The repertoire holds some 1,700 clones, with roughly two fifths as singletons. The archived tumor blocks came from patients without neoadjuvant therapy before resection. This record belongs to a study of CXCR4 blockade with PD-1 therapy in pancreatic cancer. Findings and caveats of the study: Survival did not correlate with tumor clonality, which averaged about 0.14 versus 0.05.

Material: tumor tissue. This TCR was recovered from a human donor with pancreatic ductal adenocarcinoma.

The CDR3 loop is CASSPLAGALYNEQFF. Here the CDR3 DNA reads TGTGCCAGCTCACCTTTGGCGGGAGCCCTCTACAATGAGCAGTTCTTC. The chain joins TRBV18 to TRBJ2-1; TRBD2 matches at 7 bases. CDR3 length: 16 residues. Germline loops: CDR1 KGHSH, CDR2 LQKENI. The J segment lost 3 bases and the V segment lost 3 bases, leaving 8 bases of the junction unmatched.